This TCR beta chain derives from a study of blood T cell repertoires in COVID-19. The data were produced by immunoSEQ multiplex PCR, yet TCRdb's version contains in-frame clones alone and is incomplete. The sample has 200,000 to 250,000 clones, about 85% seen once. CDR3 size: 18 residues. V lost 0 bases to trimming and J lost 0 bases, with 16 bases between them. CDR1 is SGHKS, CDR2 YYEKEE, per germline (reference sequence). This receptor was obtained from a man between 18 and 35 years old with active or convalescent COVID-19. Sequenced: peripheral blood. The chain links TRBV5-5 to TRBJ1-3, with D tentatively TRBD1 (6 bases). This chain's CDR3 is CASSLEPGAVTSGNTIYF. Here the CDR3 DNA reads TGTGCCAGCAGCTTGGAGCCAGGGGCCGTTACCTCTGGAAACACCATATATTTT.